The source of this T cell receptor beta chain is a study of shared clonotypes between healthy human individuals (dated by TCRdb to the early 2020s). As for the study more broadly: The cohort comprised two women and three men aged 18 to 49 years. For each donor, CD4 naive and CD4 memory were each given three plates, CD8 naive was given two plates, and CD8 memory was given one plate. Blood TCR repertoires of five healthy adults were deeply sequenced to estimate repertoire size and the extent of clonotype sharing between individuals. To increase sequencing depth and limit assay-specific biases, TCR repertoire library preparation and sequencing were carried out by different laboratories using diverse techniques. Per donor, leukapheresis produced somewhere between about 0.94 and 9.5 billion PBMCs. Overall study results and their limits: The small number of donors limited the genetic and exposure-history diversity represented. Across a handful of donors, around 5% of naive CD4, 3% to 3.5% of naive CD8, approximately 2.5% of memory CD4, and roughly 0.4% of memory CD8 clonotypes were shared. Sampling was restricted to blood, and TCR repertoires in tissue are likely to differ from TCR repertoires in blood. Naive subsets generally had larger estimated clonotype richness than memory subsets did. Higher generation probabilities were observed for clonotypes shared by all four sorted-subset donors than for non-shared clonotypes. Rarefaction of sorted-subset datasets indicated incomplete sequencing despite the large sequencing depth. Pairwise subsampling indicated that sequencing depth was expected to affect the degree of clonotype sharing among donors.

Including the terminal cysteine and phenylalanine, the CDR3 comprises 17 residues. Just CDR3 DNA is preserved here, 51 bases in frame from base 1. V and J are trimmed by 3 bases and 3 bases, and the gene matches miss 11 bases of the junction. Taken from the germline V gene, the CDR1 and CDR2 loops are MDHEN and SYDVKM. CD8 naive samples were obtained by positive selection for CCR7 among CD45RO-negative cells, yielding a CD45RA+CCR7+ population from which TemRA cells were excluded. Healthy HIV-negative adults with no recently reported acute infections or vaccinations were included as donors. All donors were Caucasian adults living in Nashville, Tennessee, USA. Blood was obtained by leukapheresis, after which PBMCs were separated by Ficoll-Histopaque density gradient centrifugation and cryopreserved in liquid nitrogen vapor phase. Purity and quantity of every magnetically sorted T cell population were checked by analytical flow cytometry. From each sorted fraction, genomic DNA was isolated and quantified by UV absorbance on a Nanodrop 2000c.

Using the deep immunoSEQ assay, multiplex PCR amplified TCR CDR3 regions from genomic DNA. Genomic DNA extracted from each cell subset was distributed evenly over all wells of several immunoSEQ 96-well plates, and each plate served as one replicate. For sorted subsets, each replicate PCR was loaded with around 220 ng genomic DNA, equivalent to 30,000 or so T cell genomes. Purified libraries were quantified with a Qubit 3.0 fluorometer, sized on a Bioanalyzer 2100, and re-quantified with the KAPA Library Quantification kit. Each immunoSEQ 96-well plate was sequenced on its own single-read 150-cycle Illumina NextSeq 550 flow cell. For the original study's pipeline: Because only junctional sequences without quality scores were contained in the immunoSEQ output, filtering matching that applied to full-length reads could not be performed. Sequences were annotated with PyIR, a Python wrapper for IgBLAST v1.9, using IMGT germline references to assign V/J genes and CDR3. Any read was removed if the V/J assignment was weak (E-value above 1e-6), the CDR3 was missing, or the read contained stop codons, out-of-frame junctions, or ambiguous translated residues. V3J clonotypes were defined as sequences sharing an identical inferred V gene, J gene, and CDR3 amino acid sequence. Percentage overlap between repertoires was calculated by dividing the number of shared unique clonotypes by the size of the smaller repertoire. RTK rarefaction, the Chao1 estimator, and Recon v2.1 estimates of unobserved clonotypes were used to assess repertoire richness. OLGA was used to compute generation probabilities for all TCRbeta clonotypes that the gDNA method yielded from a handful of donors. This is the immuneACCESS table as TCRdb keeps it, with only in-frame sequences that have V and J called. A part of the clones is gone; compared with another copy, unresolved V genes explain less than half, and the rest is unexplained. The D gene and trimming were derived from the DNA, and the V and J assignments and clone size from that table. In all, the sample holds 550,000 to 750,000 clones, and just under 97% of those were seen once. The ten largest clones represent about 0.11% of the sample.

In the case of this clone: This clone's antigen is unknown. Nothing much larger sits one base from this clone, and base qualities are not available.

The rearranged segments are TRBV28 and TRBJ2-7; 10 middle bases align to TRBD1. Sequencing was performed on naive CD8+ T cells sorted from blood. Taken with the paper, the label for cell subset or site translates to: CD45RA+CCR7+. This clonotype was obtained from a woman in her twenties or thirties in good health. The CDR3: CASSLILGGQGYYEQYF. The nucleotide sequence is TGTGCCAGCAGTTTGATCCTGGGGGGACAGGGGTACTACGAGCAGTACTTC.